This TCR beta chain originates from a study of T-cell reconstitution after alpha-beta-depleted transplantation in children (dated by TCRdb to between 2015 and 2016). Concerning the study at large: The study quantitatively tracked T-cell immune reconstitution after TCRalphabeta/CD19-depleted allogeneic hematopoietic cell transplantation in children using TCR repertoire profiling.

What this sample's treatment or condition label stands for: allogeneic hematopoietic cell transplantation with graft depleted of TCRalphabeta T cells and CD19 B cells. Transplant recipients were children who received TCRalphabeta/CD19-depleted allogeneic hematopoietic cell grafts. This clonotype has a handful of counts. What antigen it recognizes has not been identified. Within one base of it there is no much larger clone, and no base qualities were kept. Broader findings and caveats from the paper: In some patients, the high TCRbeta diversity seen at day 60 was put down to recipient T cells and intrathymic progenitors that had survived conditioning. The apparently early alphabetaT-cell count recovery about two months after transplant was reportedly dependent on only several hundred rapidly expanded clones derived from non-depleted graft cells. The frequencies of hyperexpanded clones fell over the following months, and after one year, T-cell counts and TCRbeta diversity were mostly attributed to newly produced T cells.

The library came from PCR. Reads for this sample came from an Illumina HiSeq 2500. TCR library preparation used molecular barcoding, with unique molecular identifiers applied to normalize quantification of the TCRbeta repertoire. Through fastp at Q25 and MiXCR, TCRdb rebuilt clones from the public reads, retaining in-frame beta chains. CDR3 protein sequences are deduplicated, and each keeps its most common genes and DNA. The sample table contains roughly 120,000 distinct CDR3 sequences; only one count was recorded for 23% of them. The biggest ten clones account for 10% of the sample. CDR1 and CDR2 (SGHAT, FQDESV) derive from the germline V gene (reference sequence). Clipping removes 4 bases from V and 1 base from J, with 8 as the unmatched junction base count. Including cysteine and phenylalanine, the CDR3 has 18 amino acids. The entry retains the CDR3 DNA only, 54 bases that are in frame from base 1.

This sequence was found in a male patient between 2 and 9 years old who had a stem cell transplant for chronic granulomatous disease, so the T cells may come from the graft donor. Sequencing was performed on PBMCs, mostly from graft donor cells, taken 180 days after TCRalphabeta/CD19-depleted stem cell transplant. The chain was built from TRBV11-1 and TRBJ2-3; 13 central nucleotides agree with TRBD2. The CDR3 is CASSYPTSGRGGTDTQYF. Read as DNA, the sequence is TGTGCCAGCAGCTACCCCACTAGCGGGAGGGGAGGCACAGATACGCAGTATTTT.